Listed below are T cell receptor beta chains from one sample, sequenced in a study of T cell responses to AZD1222 COVID-19 vaccine. Data came from immunoSEQ multiplex PCR; TCRdb stores just in-frame clones and leaves some out. This sample carries around 91,000 clones, roughly 84% of them seen once, and the ten largest clones take approximately 21%. The sequencing used peripheral blood, collected on day 0 of AZD1222 vaccination. These TCRs come from an adult in good health. Each CDR3 is given with its conserved first and last residue. D genes are given only for firm matches. Size tells how often a clone was seen (once, few, many) or the class of an expanded clone, and some rows leave it out.

j_call | clone_size | v_call | d_call | cdr3_aa | cdr3_nt
TRBJ2-1 | few | TRBV19 | . | CASSGPTYNEQFF | TGTGCCAGCAGCGGGCCTACTTACAATGAGCAGTTCTTC
TRBJ1-1 | . | TRBV5-4 | . | CASSSGQNGVTEAFF | TGTGCCAGCAGCTCCGGACAGAATGGCGTCACTGAAGCTTTCTTT
TRBJ2-2 | . | TRBV18 | . | CASSPPNGRDTGELFF | TGTGCCAGCTCACCACCGAATGGCCGGGACACCGGGGAGCTGTTTTTT
TRBJ1-5 | . | TRBV24-1 | . | CATSEGSRQPQHF | TGTGCCACCAGTGAGGGGTCACGTCAGCCCCAGCATTTT
TRBJ2-7 | . | TRBV7-2 | . | CASSLEPSTYEQYF | TGTGCCAGCAGCTTAGAGCCATCAACCTACGAGCAGTACTTC
TRBJ2-1 | . | TRBV27 | . | CASSFAGSVDEQFF | TGTGCCAGCAGTTTCGCGGGATCAGTCGATGAGCAGTTCTTC
TRBJ2-2 | . | TRBV5-1 | TRBD2 | CASSSGTNTGELFF | TGCGCCAGCAGCAGCGGGACGAACACCGGGGAGCTGTTTTTT
TRBJ1-1 | . | TRBV7-3 | . | CASSDGVNTEAFF | TGTGCCAGCAGCGACGGGGTGAACACTGAAGCTTTCTTT
TRBJ2-7 | . | TRBV7-2 | TRBD1 | CASSLVGGTGGYEQYF | TGTGCCAGCAGCTTAGTAGGGGGGACAGGGGGCTACGAGCAGTACTTC
TRBJ2-3 | . | TRBV7-2 | . | CASSLEGRSADTQYF | TGTGCCAGCAGCTTAGAGGGCAGGTCCGCAGATACGCAGTATTTT
TRBJ2-5 | once | TRBV28 | TRBD2 | CASSLAGSGTQYF | TGTGCCAGCAGCCTAGCGGGGTCGGGGACCCAGTACTTC
TRBJ1-6 | . | TRBV4-3 | TRBD1 | CASSQDLQGRSPLHF | TGCGCCAGCAGCCAAGATTTACAGGGGAGGTCACCCCTCCACTTT
TRBJ1-1 | . | TRBV19 | . | CASKSEGGTEAFF | TGTGCCAGTAAATCGGAGGGGGGGACTGAAGCTTTCTTT
TRBJ2-2 | . | TRBV11-1 | . | CASSLSGGDTGELFF | TGTGCCAGCAGCTTATCAGGCGGGGACACCGGGGAGCTGTTTTTT
TRBJ2-7 | . | TRBV6-5 | . | CASRVYGGTAYEQYF | TGTGCCAGCAGGGTTTACGGAGGGACAGCCTACGAGCAGTACTTC
TRBJ1-1 | few | TRBV10-3 | . | CATQMGGGTTEAFF | TGTGCCACCCAAATGGGTGGGGGGACCACTGAAGCTTTCTTT
TRBJ1-6 | . | TRBV6-1 | . | CATSDRTRNSPLHF | TGTGCCACCTCCGACCGGACACGTAATTCACCCCTCCACTTT
TRBJ2-7 | . | TRBV12-1 | . | CASSHPGGGYYEQYF | TGTGCCAGCAGCCACCCAGGGGGAGGTTACTACGAGCAGTACTTC
TRBJ2-5 | . | TRBV6-2/TRBV6-3 | TRBD2 | CASSRAGQETQYF | TGTGCCAGCAGTCGAGCGGGACAAGAGACCCAGTACTTC
TRBJ1-2 | . | TRBV28 | . | CASSAGGGGYTF | TGTGCCAGCAGTGCAGGTGGGGGTGGCTACACCTTC
TRBJ1-2 | . | TRBV12-3/TRBV12-4 | . | CASSPDGYGYTF | TGTGCCAGCAGCCCTGACGGATATGGCTACACCTTC
TRBJ2-5 | . | TRBV11-2 | . | CASSLDTKETQYF | TGTGCCAGCAGCTTAGATACTAAAGAGACCCAGTACTTC
TRBJ2-7 | once | TRBV6-5 | TRBD1 | CASSRTGDSYEQYF | TGTGCCAGCAGCCGGACAGGGGACTCCTACGAGCAGTACTTC
TRBJ1-1 | once | TRBV2 | . | CASLLGGWTEAFF | TGTGCCAGCCTCTTGGGGGGCTGGACTGAAGCTTTCTTT
TRBJ2-1 | . | TRBV5-6 | . | CASSLGSIYNEQFF | TGTGCCAGCAGCTTAGGATCTATATACAATGAGCAGTTCTTC
TRBJ2-7 | once | TRBV11-2 | . | CASRPGRWGGEDPYEQYF | TGTGCCAGCAGGCCGGGAAGGTGGGGGGGCGAGGACCCCTACGAGCAGTACTTC
TRBJ1-5 | . | TRBV18 | . | CASSPDSSQPQHF | TGTGCCAGCTCACCAGACAGTTCTCAGCCCCAGCATTTT
TRBJ1-1 | . | TRBV7-9 | . | CASSLAPLEAFF | TGTGCCAGCAGCTTAGCCCCTTTGGAAGCTTTCTTT
TRBJ1-1 | . | TRBV9 | . | CASSVGGQESTEAFF | TGTGCCAGCAGCGTAGGGGGGCAGGAGAGCACTGAAGCTTTCTTT
TRBJ2-1 | . | TRBV29-1 | TRBD2 | CSADSGGLDEQFF | TGCAGCGCCGATTCGGGGGGGTTGGATGAGCAGTTCTTC
TRBJ2-3 | . | TRBV6-1 | . | CASRPGSYTQYF | TGTGCCAGCAGGCCAGGGTCTTATACGCAGTATTTT
TRBJ1-2 | . | TRBV6-5 | . | CASTPDYGYTF | TGTGCCAGCACCCCCGACTATGGCTACACCTTC
TRBJ1-4 | . | TRBV5-6 | . | CASSATWVGEKLFF | TGTGCCAGCAGCGCGACGTGGGTCGGTGAAAAACTGTTTTTT
TRBJ2-5 | . | TRBV9 | TRBD2 | CASSPLAGALQETQYF | TGTGCCAGCAGCCCTTTAGCGGGGGCCCTCCAAGAGACCCAGTACTTC
TRBJ2-4 | . | TRBV6-1 | . | CASSVRGGNIAKNIQYF | TGTGCCAGCAGTGTCCGGGGAGGTAATATAGCCAAAAACATTCAGTACTTC
TRBJ1-3 | . | TRBV3-1/TRBV3-2 | . | CASSQGPTAGNTIYF | TGTGCCAGCAGCCAAGGACCCACCGCCGGAAACACCATATATTTT
TRBJ1-2 | few | TRBV12-3/TRBV12-4 | . | CASTRTATYGYTF | TGTGCCAGCACCAGGACAGCCACCTATGGCTACACCTTC
TRBJ2-1 | . | TRBV4-1 | . | CASSQDLGGRNNEQFF | TGCGCCAGCAGCCAAGATTTGGGGGGCCGAAACAATGAGCAGTTCTTC
TRBJ1-1 | . | TRBV5-1 | . | CASSLGNLNTEAFF | TGCGCCAGCAGCTTGGGGAACTTGAACACTGAAGCTTTCTTT
TRBJ2-3 | . | TRBV10-2 | TRBD2 | CASRRERGGVADTQYF | TGCGCCAGCAGACGAGAGCGGGGGGGCGTGGCAGATACGCAGTATTTT
TRBJ1-5 | . | TRBV7-9 | . | CASSLGTYSNQPQHF | TGTGCCAGCAGCTTAGGGACATATAGCAATCAGCCCCAGCATTTT
TRBJ1-3 | . | TRBV3-1/TRBV3-2 | . | CASSGGLRNTIYF | TGTGCCAGCAGCGGGGGGCTGAGAAACACCATATATTTT
TRBJ2-2 | . | TRBV5-5 | TRBD1 | CASSLFLGQGLDTGELFF | TGTGCCAGCAGCTTGTTTCTGGGACAGGGTTTGGACACCGGGGAGCTGTTTTTT